A single sample is the source of the 30 T cell receptor beta chains below, sequenced in a study of blood T cell repertoires in COVID-19. Profiling relied on immunoSEQ multiplex PCR, and the TCRdb table lists in-frame clones only, not all of them. The sample has fewer than 350,000 clones; 85% are singletons. Sequenced input: PBMCs or T cells enriched from blood (not recorded which). These receptor sequences come from a woman under 40 who had been exposed to COVID-19.

The rearrangement joins TRBV19 to TRBJ2-7; 8 bases match TRBD2. Germline V gene sequence: CDR1 LNHDA, CDR2 SQIVND (reference sequence). The ends lost 5 bases at V and 6 bases at J; junction bases unmatched: 21. There are 18 residues in the CDR3. CDR3 nucleotide sequence: TGTGCCAGTAGTCCGCCCGGGACTAGGAACCGCATAAGGTTCGAGCAGTACTTC. It yields the protein CASSPPGTRNRIRFEQYF.

J is TRBJ1-6 and V is TRBV5-6, with TRBD1 matching over 7 bases. Looked up from germline, CDR1 is SGHDT and CDR2 is YYEEEE. The CDR3 spans 16 residues. V lost 1 base, J lost 11 bases, and 12 bases stayed unmatched. CDR3 nucleotide sequence: TGTGCCAGCAGCTTGACCTGGAAGACAGGGCGCGCACCCCTCCACTTT. Its translation is CASSLTWKTGRAPLHF.

The gene calls are TRBV10-3 and TRBJ2-6; 8 bases line up with TRBD1. The CDR3 is 16 amino acids. Germline CDR1 and CDR2: ENHRY and SYGVKD. V shed 10 bases, J shed 0 bases, and the junction held 8 bases outside the gene matches. CDR3 residues: CATRRQGTSGANVLTF. The CDR3 nucleotides read TGTGCCACCCGTAGACAGGGGACCTCTGGGGCCAACGTCCTGACTTTC.

V gene TRBV4-3 combines with J gene TRBJ1-5; maybe TRBD1 (5 bases). The CDR3 sequence is 15 residues long. Germline V gene lookup returns CDR1 LGHNA and CDR2 YSLEER. Trimming took 0 bases from V and 5 from J, leaving 11 bases between them. The CDR3 spells CASSQEPGPHQPQHF. DNA of the CDR3: TGCGCCAGCAGCCAAGAGCCAGGGCCTCATCAGCCCCAGCATTTT.

The chain employs TRBV28 and TRBJ2-3; D gene unclear. Germline CDR1 is MDHEN and CDR2 is SYDVKM. Trimming left V 5 bases short and J 4 bases short, with 7 bases between. This CDR3 comprises 12 residues. The CDR3 bases are TGTGCCAGCAGTACCCTACCAGATACGCAGTATTTT. This sequence encodes CASSTLPDTQYF.

A single count supports this clone. V gene TRBV2 combines with J gene TRBJ1-5; 7 nucleotides line up with TRBD1. With V trimmed by 6 bases and J by 2 bases, 7 bases remained unmatched. Germline V gene sequence: CDR1 SNHLY, CDR2 FYNNEI. The CDR3 runs 15 residues. The CDR3 coding sequence is TGTGCCAGCAGGGAGAGGACAGGACGCAATCAGCCCCAGCATTTT. This sequence encodes CASRERTGRNQPQHF.

V usage is TRBV5-4 and J usage is TRBJ2-5; TRBD1 agrees at 9 bases. Trimming cost V 3 bases and J 7 bases; bases outside gene matches: 10. This CDR3 has 15 amino acids. CDR1 is SGHNT and CDR2 is YYREEE in the germline V gene (reference sequence). The CDR3 here is CASSSWTGEDGTQYF. Written as DNA, the CDR3 is TGTGCCAGCAGCTCCTGGACAGGGGAGGACGGGACCCAGTACTTC.

This clone was observed once. The V call is TRBV10-1, the J call TRBJ1-1; no firm D call. CDR1 is WNHNN and CDR2 is SYGVQD in the germline V gene (reference sequence). The CDR3 has 13 amino acids. V was clipped by 3 bases and J by 5 bases, with 10 bases between them. The CDR3 sequence: CASSDRGRTEAFF. The DNA of the CDR3 is TGCGCCAGCAGTGATCGGGGTCGGACTGAAGCTTTCTTT.

The chain carries TRBV28 and TRBJ1-2; TRBD1 matches 7 bases. The junction had 6 bases not matched to a gene; V was cut back by 3 bases and J by 8 bases. CDR3 size: 13 residues. The V gene's germline CDR1 is MDHEN and CDR2 SYDVKM. CDR3 loop: CASSFLKGGGYTF. As DNA, the CDR3 is TGTGCCAGCAGTTTCCTGAAAGGGGGCGGCTACACCTTC.

Only a few counts were recorded for this clone. This sequence joins TRBV9 and TRBJ2-7; the match to TRBD2 covers 10 bases. After removal of 0 bases from V and 6 bases from J, the junction contained 6 bases not matched to a gene. CDR1 and CDR2 (germline): SGDLS, YYNGEE. The CDR3 length is 15 residues. DNA of the CDR3: TGTGCCAGCAGCGTAGGAAGCGGGGGGGCGGCCGAGCAGTACTTC. Translated, it gives CASSVGSGGAAEQYF. The full variable domain, with the rest looked up from reference TRBV9 and TRBJ2-7, is DSGVTQTPKHLITATGQRVTLRCSPRSGDLSVYWYQQSLDQGLQFLIQYYNGEERAKGNILERFSAQQFPDLHSELNLSSLELGDSALYFCASSVGSGGAAEQYFGPGTRLTVT.

The rearrangement uses TRBV28 and TRBJ1-6; TRBD1 might be the D (5 bases). This CDR3 is built from 14 residues. CDR1 is MDHEN, CDR2 SYDVKM, per germline. V was cut by 6 bases and J by 7 bases, with 13 bases left in between. The CDR3 coding sequence is TGTGCCAGCAGGGGCCAGTCAGGGAATTCACCCCTCCACTTT. Its protein product is CASRGQSGNSPLHF.

The J gene is TRBJ1-6, the V gene TRBV10-3; tentatively, D is TRBD1 (5 bases). CDR1 and CDR2 (germline): ENHRY, SYGVKD. Trimming left V 5 bases short and J 5 bases short, with 10 bases between. CDR3 length: 14 residues. The CDR3 DNA reads TGTGCCATCAGTACTCGGGGGGATAATTCACCCCTCCACTTT. This encodes CAISTRGDNSPLHF.

The chain has TRBV29-1 and TRBJ2-1; 9 nucleotides match TRBD2. Per germline, CDR1 SQVTM and CDR2 ANQGSEA. The CDR3 spans 14 residues. Unmatched junction bases numbered 2, after V lost 3 bases and J lost 2 bases. CDR3 nucleotide sequence: TGCAGCGTTGACGCGGGGGGGCCCTACAATGAGCAGTTCTTC. As protein: CSVDAGGPYNEQFF.

The gene calls are TRBV5-1 and TRBJ1-3; the D gene is possibly TRBD1 (5 bases). Germline CDR1 is SGHRS and CDR2 is YFSETQ. V lost 0 bases and J 4 bases, leaving 14 bases between the germline ends. The CDR3 is made up of 16 amino acids. The CDR3 protein is CASSLDGGLRGNTIYF. The DNA for the CDR3 is TGCGCCAGCAGCTTGGATGGGGGACTGAGAGGAAACACCATATATTTT.

The sample holds one count of this clone. V usage is TRBV20-1 and J usage is TRBJ1-2; D gene uncertain. Germline V gene data show CDR1 as DFQATT and CDR2 as SNEGSKA (reference sequence). Trimming left V 3 bases short and J 0 bases short, with 11 bases between. The CDR3 covers 14 residues. CDR3 bases: TGCAGTGCTAGTTCCGGTCGAGCTAACTATGGCTACACCTTC. Protein product: CSASSGRANYGYTF.

This sequence joins TRBV30 and TRBJ1-1, with D tentatively TRBD1 (5 bases). The V end was cut by 0 bases, the J end by 4 bases, with 9 bases between. Looked up from germline, CDR1 is GTSNPN and CDR2 is SVGIG (reference sequence). The CDR3 is 13 amino acids. CDR3 protein: CAWSVHGGTEAFF. In DNA form, the CDR3 reads TGTGCCTGGAGTGTACACGGGGGCACTGAAGCTTTCTTT. Based on the CDR3 plus reference TRBV30 and TRBJ1-1, the full variable domain is SQTIHQWPATLVQPVGSPLSLECTVEGTSNPNLYWYRQAAGRGLQLLFYSVGIGQISSEVPQNLSASRPQDRQFILSSKKLLLSDSGFYLCAWSVHGGTEAFFGQGTRLTVV.

The chain employs TRBV9 and TRBJ2-1; 10 bases are a match to TRBD2. Germline loops: CDR1 SGDLS, CDR2 YYNGEE. Germline trimming cut 0 bases from V and 9 bases from J; bases unmatched to any gene: 6. The length of the CDR3 is 15 residues. In DNA, the CDR3 is TGTGCCAGCAGCGTAGATCTAGCGGGAGTTCGTGAGCAGTTCTTC. Protein sequence: CASSVDLAGVREQFF. Based on the CDR3 plus reference TRBV9 and TRBJ2-1, the full variable domain is DSGVTQTPKHLITATGQRVTLRCSPRSGDLSVYWYQQSLDQGLQFLIQYYNGEERAKGNILERFSAQQFPDLHSELNLSSLELGDSALYFCASSVDLAGVREQFFGPGTRLTVL.

The chain combines TRBV19 with TRBJ1-6; tentatively, D is TRBD1 (5 bases). Germline V CDR1 and CDR2: LNHDA, SQIVND (reference sequence). V was shortened by 4 bases and J by 7 bases, with 14 bases between the two germline ends. CDR3 length: 15 residues. The CDR3 nucleotides are TGTGCCAGTAGTACGCGACAGACTGTCAATTCACCCCTCCACTTT. Its translation is CASSTRQTVNSPLHF.

The chain couples TRBV6-6 to TRBJ2-5; maybe TRBD2 (6 bases). Trimming left V 6 bases short and J 11 bases short, with 10 bases between. Per germline, CDR1 MNHNY and CDR2 SVGAGI (reference sequence). There are 10 residues in the CDR3. Here the CDR3 reads CASREGLQYF. DNA of the CDR3: TGTGCCAGCAGGGAGGGTCTACAGTACTTC.

The J gene is TRBJ2-3, the V gene TRBV7-3, with no clear D. Trimming cost V 0 bases and J 2 bases, with 3 bases left between them. Germline-derived CDR1 and CDR2 are SGHTA and FQGTGA. This CDR3 contains 13 residues. CDR3 protein: CASSLTITDTQYF. In DNA, the CDR3 is TGTGCCAGCAGCTTAACCATCACAGATACGCAGTATTTT.

The CDR3 sequence: CASSAKTNTEAFF. CDR3 coding DNA: TGTGCCAGCAGTGCTAAAACGAACACTGAAGCTTTCTTT. The genes are TRBV2 and TRBJ1-1; D is unclear. This CDR3 is 13 amino acids long. Looked up from germline, CDR1 is SNHLY and CDR2 is FYNNEI. Trimming removed 4 bases from V and 1 base from J, with 7 bases in between.

The chain employs TRBV28 and TRBJ2-7; tentative D call: TRBD1 (6 bases). The CDR3 length is 17 residues. V was trimmed by 3 bases and J by 3 bases, leaving 21 bases between them. Germline V CDR1 and CDR2: MDHEN, SYDVKM. CDR3 nucleotide sequence: TGTGCCAGCAGTTTCTACGGATTGTGGGGACACGACTACGAGCAGTACTTC. Translating gives CASSFYGLWGHDYEQYF.

The rearrangement uses TRBV27 and TRBJ1-4; no clear D gene. The CDR3 length is 13 residues. V lost 1 base to trimming and J lost 4 bases, with 4 bases between them. CDR1 and CDR2 (germline): MNHEY, SMNVEV (reference sequence). In DNA form, the CDR3 reads TGTGCCAGCAGTTTATATAGTAATGAAAAACTGTTTTTT. Its protein is CASSLYSNEKLFF.

This chain connects TRBV5-5 to TRBJ1-5; TRBD1 matches 8 bases. This CDR3 is 14 amino acids long. Germline lookup yields CDR1 SGHKS and CDR2 YYEKEE (reference sequence). Trimming took 4 bases from V and 6 from J; bases not matched to a gene: 6. CDR3 sequence reads: CASSLGQGGQPQHF. The CDR3 DNA is TGTGCCAGCAGCCTAGGACAGGGTGGTCAGCCCCAGCATTTT. Variable domain in full (rest from reference TRBV5-5 and TRBJ1-5): DAGVTQSPTHLIKTRGQQVTLRCSPISGHKSVSWYQQVLGQGPQFIFQYYEKEERGRGNFPDRFSARQFPNYSSELNVNALLLGDSALYLCASSLGQGGQPQHFGDGTRLSIL.

The chain couples TRBV28 to TRBJ2-5; D perhaps matches TRBD2 (7 bases). The CDR3 consists of 19 residues. Trimming took off 5 bases at V and 0 bases at J, with 25 bases between the two ends. CDR1 is MDHEN and CDR2 is SYDVKM in the germline V gene. This CDR3 is CASSLLLWGGDLHQETQYF. CDR3 nucleotides: TGTGCCAGCAGTCTTCTATTGTGGGGGGGCGACTTACACCAAGAGACCCAGTACTTC.

This chain joins TRBV10-1 and TRBJ2-1; 7 positions agree with TRBD2. The CDR3 loop spans 13 amino acids. V was pared by 0 bases and J by 10 bases, with 3 bases of the junction left unmatched. Germline-derived CDR1 and CDR2 are WNHNN and SYGVQD (reference sequence). The CDR3 protein is CASSESTRGEQFF. CDR3 bases: TGCGCCAGCAGTGAGTCGACGCGGGGGGAGCAGTTCTTC.

The genes are TRBV29-1 and TRBJ1-1, with D possibly being TRBD1 (5 bases). CDR3 length: 12 amino acids. Deletions cut 0 bases from V and 7 bases from J, with 9 bases between. CDR1 is SQVTM and CDR2 is ANQGSEA in the germline V gene. The DNA for the CDR3 is TGCAGCGTTGAAGAAGCAGGGAATGAAGCTTTCTTT. It is translated as CSVEEAGNEAFF.

V is TRBV2 and J is TRBJ1-2; a weak D match, TRBD1 (5 bases). Looked up from germline, CDR1 is SNHLY and CDR2 is FYNNEI. Between the trimmed V and J ends, which lost 6 bases and 2 bases, there was a span of 16 bases. The CDR3 totals 15 residues. CDR3 amino acids: CASREGWDSNYGYTF. CDR3 coding DNA: TGTGCCAGCAGGGAGGGGTGGGATTCCAACTATGGCTACACCTTC.

The rearrangement joins TRBV3-1 (or the pseudogene TRBV3-2) to TRBJ2-4; D is possibly TRBD1 (5 bases). The CDR3 has 15 amino acids. Trimming stripped 1 base from V and 15 bases from J, with 22 bases between. Germline assignment: CDR1 LGHDT and CDR2 YNNKEL (reference sequence). As DNA, the CDR3 is TGTGCCAGCAGCCAAGGACTCTCGGCAGGGTTCCTCTTGTACTTC. Translating gives CASSQGLSAGFLLYF.

The chain employs TRBV28 and TRBJ1-2, with 8 bases identical to TRBD1. Trimming at V came to 6 bases and at J to 0 bases, leaving 3 bases not matched to a gene. This CDR3 has 14 residues. Germline V gene data show CDR1 as MDHEN and CDR2 as SYDVKM. As DNA, the CDR3 is TGTGCCAGCAGATTGACAGGGGCTAACTATGGCTACACCTTC. Its protein product is CASRLTGANYGYTF.